The source of this T cell receptor beta chain is a study of blood T cells in healthy people across ages. Study details: In model experiments, template switching was able to capture about one barcoded beta molecule for every two T cells that were present. The study's findings and limits: With unsorted PBMCs, a conclusive comparison of naive versus antigen-experienced cells was not possible.

PCR was performed a second time for about 7 to 11 cycles using a sample-barcoded 5' primer and a J-beta primer mix. Each CDR3 protein gets one entry after TCRdb re-called the 5' RACE reads with MiXCR. The sample lists 1.5 million to 2 million distinct CDR3 sequences; around 42% were seen once. Germline V gene data show CDR1 as DFQATT and CDR2 as SNEGSKA (reference sequence). The CDR3 totals 14 residues, both ends included. As for this clonotype: What it recognizes is unknown. This CDR3 is missing its conserved last phenylalanine or tryptophan, likely due to a read error. No DNA is shown, since the ends of the CDR3 on it are uncertain; the CDR3 is the one TCRdb lists.

Each sample gave at least 6.5 million isolated PBMCs. The chain uses TRBV20-1 and TRBJ2-1; the table calls TRBD2, which could not be checked here. The specimen sequenced was blood. The clonotype originates from a human donor in good health. CDR3 sequence: CSAPLGGLVATFGS.